The present T cell receptor beta chain was sequenced within a study of blood T cell repertoires in COVID-19 (dated by TCRdb to the early 2020s). Context from the whole study: Samples covering the acute and convalescent phases of COVID-19 were provided by collaborators in the United States, Italy and Spain. Samples came from the ongoing ImmuneRACE study (first 160 participants) plus 1,254 subjects from 6 global collaborators. The prospective study material was composed of cDNA or gDNA derived from T cells, B-cell-depleted T cells, or PBMCs. The repertoires were made available in a free public database intended to serve as a resource for research on the immune response to SARS-CoV-2. The dataset comprised deeply sampled blood TCRbeta repertoires from subjects exposed to, actively infected with, or recovered from COVID-19. Where available, HLA class I and class II types were obtained from metadata supplied by the sample provider rather than from assay-based typing. The sample metadata nearly always contained a de-identified subject ID, COVID-19 status, age in years and sex.

At the junction V is shortened by 1 base and J by 5 bases; bases outside the gene matches: 8. According to the germline V gene, CDR1 reads KGHSH and CDR2 reads LQKENI. The CDR3 holds 17 amino acids from the cysteine to the phenylalanine. Only the CDR3 region is kept as DNA, spanning 51 bases read in frame from base 1. About this clone: This receptor's antigen is unknown. There are no base qualities to consult, and no much larger clone falls within one base.

Results and caveats for the whole study, not just this receptor: How much clinical and demographic metadata was included differed by source and by participant, and the metadata was provided uncurated.

Each collaborating institution followed its own protocols to collect whole blood in K2EDTA tubes. For TCRbeta analysis, collaborators shipped samples in one of three forms: frozen whole blood, isolated PBMCs, or DNA extracted from either of those sample types. TCRbeta CDR3 regions were amplified from genomic DNA by means of the immunoSEQ Assay, a bias-controlled multiplex PCR. The authors' pipeline ran thus. The number of nucleated cells in each sample was estimated by amplification of reference gene primers within the assay. Sequence reads were collapsed and filtered to measure the absolute abundance of every unique TCRbeta CDR3 rearrangement. For each sample, productive Simpson clonality was calculated by taking the square root of Simpson's diversity index across productive rearrangements. TCRdb re-hosts the immuneACCESS table, in-frame sequences only. Its copies lack some clones; in the studies checked, an unresolved V gene accounts for under half of them, and the cause for the rest is not known. The V and J calls and the clone size are those of that table, but D and trimming were determined from the DNA. Here the sample has approximately 45,000 clones; approximately 82% occur a single time. The top ten constitute around 6% of the sample.

The sequenced sample consisted of peripheral blood. The sequence was obtained from a woman older than 75 with acute or convalescent COVID-19. This sequence uses TRBV18 and TRBJ1-1; 12 middle bases align to TRBD1. The CDR3 protein sequence reads: CASSPRGQGASPTEAFF. The DNA reads TGTGCCAGCTCACCACGGGGACAGGGGGCTTCGCCTACTGAAGCTTTCTTT.